The 20 T cell receptor beta chains listed next were all sequenced from one sample in a study of blood T cell repertoires in COVID-19. Data came from immunoSEQ multiplex PCR; TCRdb stores just in-frame clones and leaves some out. The sample lists approximately 350,000 clones; about 90% were seen once. Input material: peripheral blood. These receptor sequences come from a woman aged 70-85 years with COVID-19, enrolled during active disease.

V and J are TRBV5-4 and TRBJ1-6, with D maybe TRBD1 (6 bases). The V gene's germline CDR1 is SGHNT and CDR2 YYREEE (reference sequence). V was shortened by 4 bases and J by 11 bases, with 16 bases between the two germline ends. The CDR3 spans 14 residues. This CDR3 reads CASSRRQELTPLHF. CDR3 nucleotides: TGTGCCAGCAGCAGAAGACAGGAATTGACACCCCTCCACTTT.

The chain is built from TRBV5-1 and TRBJ1-6, with TRBD1 as a possible D gene (5 bases). The V end lost 4 bases, the J end lost 7 bases, and 12 bases lay between the germline ends. The CDR3 covers 14 residues. Germline V gives CDR1 SGHRS, CDR2 YFSETQ. The CDR3 region has the DNA TGCGCCAGCAGCCCGGGGGGACCCAATTCACCCCTCCACTTT. This codes for CASSPGGPNSPLHF.

The rearrangement uses TRBV10-1 and TRBJ2-3; 9 bases are a match to TRBD1. Per the germline V gene, CDR1 is WNHNN and CDR2 is SYGVQD (reference sequence). Trimming at V came to 3 bases and at J to 5 bases, leaving 9 bases not matched to a gene. The length of the CDR3 is 16 residues. The CDR3 sequence is CASSDEGTGNRDTQYF. The CDR3 nucleotides read TGCGCCAGCAGTGATGAAGGGACAGGGAACAGAGATACGCAGTATTTT.

The chain is built from TRBV3-1 (or the pseudogene TRBV3-2) and TRBJ2-3; 12 bases line up with TRBD2. The CDR3 has 17 amino acids. V was pared by 3 bases and J by 2 bases, with 6 bases of the junction left unmatched. In germline, CDR1 is LGHDT, CDR2 YNNKEL (reference sequence). The CDR3 reads CASSHSSGGANTDTQYF. The CDR3 coding sequence is TGTGCCAGCAGCCACTCTAGCGGGGGGGCTAACACAGATACGCAGTATTTT.

V usage is TRBV7-9 and J usage is TRBJ2-7; tentatively, D is TRBD1 (7 bases). This CDR3 spans 13 amino acids. Germline lookup yields CDR1 SEHNR and CDR2 FQNEAQ (reference sequence). Trimming took 6 bases from V and 5 from J, leaving 14 bases between them. CDR3 bases: TGTGCCAGCAGTTCACAGGGGAGGAACGAGCAGTACTTC. This codes for CASSSQGRNEQYF. The full variable domain, rest sourced from reference TRBV7-9 and TRBJ2-7, is DTGVSQNPRHKITKRGQNVTFRCDPISEHNRLYWYRQTLGQGPEFLTYFQNEAQLEKSRLLSDRFSAERPKGSFSTLEIQRTEQGDSAMYLCASSSQGRNEQYFGPGTRLTVT.

This chain connects TRBV19 to TRBJ1-1; 11 nucleotides match TRBD1. Germline V lookup: CDR1 LNHDA, CDR2 SQIVND (reference sequence). The ends lost 5 bases at V and 7 bases at J; junction bases unmatched: 3. This CDR3 is built from 13 residues. Here the CDR3 DNA reads TGTGCCAGTAGTTCGGACAGGGGGCTTGAAGCTTTCTTT. It translates to CASSSDRGLEAFF.

The J gene is TRBJ1-2, the V gene TRBV28; D might be TRBD1 (6 bases). CDR3 length: 15 amino acids. V shed 2 bases and J shed 4 bases, with 14 bases lying between them. Germline-derived CDR1 and CDR2 are MDHEN and SYDVKM. DNA for the CDR3: TGTGCCAGCAGTTTAGGGGGCCCCAAAATCTATGGCTACACCTTC. Its translation is CASSLGGPKIYGYTF.

The rearrangement links TRBV3-1 (or the pseudogene TRBV3-2) to TRBJ1-1; no clear D. The CDR3 consists of 15 residues. The germline CDR1 and CDR2 sequences are LGHDT and YNNKEL (reference sequence). Trimming took off 0 bases at V and 7 bases at J, with 15 bases between the two ends. CDR3 DNA sequence: TGTGCCAGCAGCCAAGATATTTTAAGCGGTGATGAAGCTTTCTTT. Protein sequence: CASSQDILSGDEAFF.

V and J are TRBV2 and TRBJ2-1; 12 bases align to TRBD2. Trimming took 4 bases from V and 4 from J; bases not matched to a gene: 8. CDR3 length: 17 amino acids. CDR1 is SNHLY and CDR2 is FYNNEI in the germline V gene. CDR3 DNA: TGTGCCAGCAGTGTCCGGACTAGCGGGGCCCCTTACAATGAGCAGTTCTTC. It codes for CASSVRTSGAPYNEQFF. The full variable domain, with the rest looked up from reference TRBV2 and TRBJ2-1, is EPEVTQTPSHQVTQMGQEVILRCVPISNHLYFYWYRQILGQKVEFLVSFYNNEISEKSEIFDDQFSVERPDGSNFTLKIRSTKLEDSAMYFCASSVRTSGAPYNEQFFGPGTRLTVL.

This clone was observed once. The chain joins TRBV2 to TRBJ2-1; 7 bases map to TRBD1. The CDR3 is 15 amino acids. Germline V gene lookup returns CDR1 SNHLY and CDR2 FYNNEI. V shed 6 bases, J shed 4 bases, and the junction held 9 bases outside the gene matches. Here the CDR3 DNA reads TGTGCCAGCAGAGTACCGGGACAGACTTACAATGAGCAGTTCTTC. This translates into CASRVPGQTYNEQFF.

This clone was seen only once. Other DNA sequences within the sample encode an identical CDR3. The chain combines TRBV5-1 with TRBJ2-2; a possible D gene is TRBD1 (6 bases). Germline V gives CDR1 SGHRS, CDR2 YFSETQ. The CDR3 sequence is 15 residues long. Trimming removed 2 bases at V and 2 bases at J, with 10 bases between. The CDR3 DNA follows: TGCGCCAGCAGCTTAGCCGGGACAAACACCGGGGAGCTGTTTTTT. It specifies CASSLAGTNTGELFF.

This clone turned up a few times. V and J are TRBV9 and TRBJ2-3; 8 nucleotides match TRBD2. This CDR3 is 15 amino acids long. From germline, CDR1 is SGDLS and CDR2 YYNGEE. J gave up 4 bases and V 4 bases, and 8 bases lay outside the gene matches. The CDR3 spells CASSSGGPGADTQYF. The CDR3 nucleotides are TGTGCCAGCAGCTCGGGGGGGCCCGGGGCAGATACGCAGTATTTT.

Remarks on this clone: The sample has other DNA sequences that encode this CDR3 too. V is TRBV28 and J is TRBJ1-2; 10 bases are shared with TRBD1. The trim removed 4 bases at V and 2 bases at J, leaving 4 bases unmatched. The CDR3 spans 15 residues. In germline, CDR1 is MDHEN, CDR2 SYDVKM. The CDR3 DNA follows: TGTGCCAGCAGTTCCCCGGGACAGGGGAACTATGGCTACACCTTC. This sequence encodes CASSSPGQGNYGYTF.

This clone was found once. The chain links TRBV7-7 to TRBJ2-7, with 8 bases matching TRBD1. Germline CDR1 SSHAT, CDR2 FNYEAQ (reference sequence). The CDR3 runs 16 residues. The V gene end was trimmed by 1 base and the J gene end by 3 bases; junction bases not matched to a gene: 8. In nucleotides, the CDR3 is TGTGCCAGCAGCTTAGTCGAGGACAGGGAGTTCTACGAGCAGTACTTC. Its protein is CASSLVEDREFYEQYF.

The DNA for the CDR3 is TGCAGCGTTCGAACAGGGGTGAGAGATACGCAGTATTTT. Residues: CSVRTGVRDTQYF. The rearrangement links TRBV29-1 to TRBJ2-3, with TRBD1 matching 7 bases. From germline, CDR1 is SQVTM and CDR2 ANQGSEA. The CDR3 loop spans 13 amino acids. Trimming removed 5 bases from V and 5 bases from J; junction bases left unmatched: 7.

V is TRBV5-1 and J is TRBJ2-3; perhaps TRBD2 as D (6 bases). Trimming took 7 bases from V and 5 from J, leaving 17 bases between them. The CDR3 runs to 14 residues. Germline V gives CDR1 SGHRS, CDR2 YFSETQ. The chain's CDR3 is CASGTSGRGDTQYF. DNA for the CDR3: TGCGCCAGCGGCACCAGTGGGCGGGGAGATACGCAGTATTTT.

The V call is TRBV2, the J call TRBJ1-3; D is perhaps TRBD1 (6 bases). From germline, CDR1 is SNHLY and CDR2 FYNNEI. V was clipped by 6 bases and J by 1 base, with 7 bases between them. This CDR3 contains 13 residues. CDR3 nucleotide sequence: TGTGCCAGCAGACAGGGTTCTGGAAACACCATATATTTT. Its protein product is CASRQGSGNTIYF.

V usage is TRBV6-5 and J usage is TRBJ1-1; D is unresolved. CDR1 is MNHEY, CDR2 SVGAGI, per germline. This CDR3 region has 16 residues. Trimming removed 0 bases at V and 1 base at J, with 12 bases between. The CDR3 here is CASSYSVLVSNTEAFF. CDR3 DNA sequence: TGTGCCAGCAGTTACTCGGTCCTAGTTTCGAACACTGAAGCTTTCTTT.

V gene TRBV12-3 or TRBV12-4 combines with J gene TRBJ2-7, with a tentative D call TRBD2 (7 bases). Trimming pared 4 bases from V and 3 bases from J, leaving 10 bases between. The CDR3 runs 13 residues. Written as DNA, the CDR3 is TGTGCCAGCAGTTACGGGGGGCTCTACGAGCAGTACTTC. Translated: CASSYGGLYEQYF.

This clone was seen just once. An end of the junction differs from the germline gene, which may be a read error. CDR3 nucleotides: TGCGCCAGCAGCCAAGGACAGAACTCTGAAGCTTTCTTT. Its protein is CASSQGQNSEAFF. The chain links TRBV4-1 to TRBJ1-1; the D gene is possibly TRBD1 (5 bases). Germline CDR1 is MGHRA and CDR2 is YSYEKL. The CDR3 is 13 amino acids.